This entry features one TCR beta chain sequence. Its matching antigen is unknown. The record originates from a study of T cell clones after liver transplantation. Study context: Immunosuppression withdrawal was tried within 2 years after liver transplantation in this trial. Patients counted as tolerant after at least one year off all immunosuppression, enzymes not exceeding twice normal. HCV positivity affected three of eight recipients; the rest lacked autoimmune or viral indications.

Sequencing was performed with immunoSEQ multiplex PCR; in TCRdb, only in-frame clones are kept and a portion is missing. The data hold approximately 100,000 clones, with about 86% observed a single time. Broader study findings: Migration into the graft, not deletion, may explain lost graft donor-reactive T cells.

The CDR3 is 16 residues long. This specimen consisted of CD4+ T cells from blood, obtained approximately 43 months after liver transplant. This receptor was taken from a human patient who received a liver transplant. Some T cells may have originated in the graft donor. The V gene is TRBV21-1, the J gene TRBJ2-1; the tabulated D call, TRBD1, remains unverified against the DNA. TRBV21-1 is designated a pseudogene. CDR3 sequence: CASSKEPGQGGNEQFF. The CDR3 DNA is TGTGCCAGCAGCAAGGAACCGGGACAGGGGGGCAATGAGCAGTTCTTC.